This T cell receptor beta chain emerged from a study of control samples from healthy donors and cancer patients. This table comes from immunoSEQ multiplex PCR, and its TCRdb copy is limited to in-frame clones, with some not included. The sample carries about 100,000 clones, roughly 90% recorded once. CDR1 is MRHNA and CDR2 is SNTAGT in the germline V gene. This CDR3 has 14 amino acids. The ends were cut back, 7 bases at V and 3 bases at J, with 14 bases in the middle. The chain uses TRBV6-4 and TRBJ2-3; tentatively, D is TRBD1 (7 bases). The specimen was blood. The TCR sequence derives from a woman aged 45-65 years in good health. In DNA form, the CDR3 reads TGTGCCAGCATGGGCGGGACAGAAACAGATACGCAGTATTTT. The encoded protein is CASMGGTETDTQYF.